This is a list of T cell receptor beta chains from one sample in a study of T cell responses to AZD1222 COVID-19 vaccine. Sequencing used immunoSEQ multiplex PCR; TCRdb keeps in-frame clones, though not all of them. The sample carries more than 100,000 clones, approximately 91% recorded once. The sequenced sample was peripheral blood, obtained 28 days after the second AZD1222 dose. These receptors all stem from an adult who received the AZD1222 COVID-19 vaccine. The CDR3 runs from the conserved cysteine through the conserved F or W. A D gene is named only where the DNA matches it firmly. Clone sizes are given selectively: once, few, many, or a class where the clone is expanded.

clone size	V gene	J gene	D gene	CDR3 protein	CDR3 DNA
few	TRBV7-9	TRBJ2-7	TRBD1	CASSPPGTAGWYEQYF	TGTGCCAGCAGCCCTCCCGGGACAGCTGGTTGGTACGAGCAGTACTTC
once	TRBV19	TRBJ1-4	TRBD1	CAISDRGEKLFF	TGTGCCATCTCGGACAGGGGCGAAAAACTGTTTTTT
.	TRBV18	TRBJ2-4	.	CASSPAQGAKNIQYF	TGTGCCAGCTCACCGGCTCAGGGAGCCAAAAACATTCAGTACTTC
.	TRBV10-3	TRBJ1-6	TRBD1	CAISEPRGLGSPLHF	TGTGCCATCAGTGAGCCCAGGGGGCTCGGTTCACCCCTCCACTTT
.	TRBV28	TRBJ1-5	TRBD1	CASSGPGQGVGGLNQPQHF	TGTGCCAGCAGTGGTCCGGGACAGGGTGTGGGTGGTTTGAATCAGCCCCAGCATTTT
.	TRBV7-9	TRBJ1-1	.	CASSLAPSRTNTEAFF	TGTGCCAGCAGCTTAGCGCCGAGTCGGACGAACACTGAAGCTTTCTTT
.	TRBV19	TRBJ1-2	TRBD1	CASSIVGTGTGYTF	TGTGCCAGTAGTATAGTTGGGACAGGGACCGGCTACACCTTC
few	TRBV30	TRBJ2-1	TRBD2	CAWSRKPGGGNEQFF	TGTGCCTGGAGCAGAAAGCCGGGGGGTGGTAATGAGCAGTTCTTC
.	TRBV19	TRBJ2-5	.	CASSISVAQETQYF	TGTGCCAGTAGTATATCGGTAGCTCAAGAGACCCAGTACTTC
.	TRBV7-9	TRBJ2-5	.	CASSKNTRAAQYF	TGTGCCAGCAGCAAGAACACACGGGCGGCCCAGTACTTC
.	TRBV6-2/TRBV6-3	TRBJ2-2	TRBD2	CASSYSIWPSGTTGELFF	TGTGCCAGCAGTTACTCGATTTGGCCTAGCGGGACCACCGGGGAGCTGTTTTTT
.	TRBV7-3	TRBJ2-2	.	CASSPTSTGPGELFF	TGTGCCAGCAGCCCCACTAGCACGGGTCCCGGGGAGCTGTTTTTT
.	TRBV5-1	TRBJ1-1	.	CASSFFPGTNTEAFF	TGCGCCAGCAGCTTCTTCCCTGGGACTAACACTGAAGCTTTCTTT
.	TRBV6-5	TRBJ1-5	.	CASSSHDSNQPQHF	TGTGCCAGCAGTTCTCACGATAGCAATCAGCCCCAGCATTTT
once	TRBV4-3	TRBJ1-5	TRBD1	CASSPTQGAGNQPQHF	TGCGCCAGCAGCCCCACCCAGGGGGCAGGCAATCAGCCCCAGCATTTT
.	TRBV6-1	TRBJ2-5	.	CASSRTGGQETQYF	TGTGCCAGCAGCCGGACTGGGGGACAAGAGACCCAGTACTTC
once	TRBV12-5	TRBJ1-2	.	CASGLVKVGYTF	TGTGCTAGTGGTTTGGTAAAGGTGGGCTATACCTTC
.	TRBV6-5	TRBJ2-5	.	CASSYSGEETQYF	TGTGCCAGCAGTTACTCTGGGGAAGAGACCCAGTACTTC
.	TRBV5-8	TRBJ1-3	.	CASSLTLGDSGNTIYF	TGTGCCAGCAGCCTGACTTTGGGGGACTCTGGAAACACCATATATTTT
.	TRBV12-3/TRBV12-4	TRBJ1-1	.	CASSARGATEAFF	TGTGCCAGCAGTGCCCGGGGGGCCACTGAAGCTTTCTTT
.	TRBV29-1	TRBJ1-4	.	CSVEPATNEKLFF	TGCAGCGTTGAGCCTGCAACTAATGAAAAACTGTTTTTT
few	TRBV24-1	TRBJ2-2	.	CATGPPGTGELFF	TGTGCCACAGGGCCGCCAGGCACCGGGGAGCTGTTTTTT
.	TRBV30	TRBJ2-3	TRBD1	CAWSPGQGEGTQYF	TGTGCCTGGAGTCCAGGACAGGGAGAAGGTACGCAGTATTTT
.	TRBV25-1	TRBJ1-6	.	CASSGGTGTRNSPLHF	TGTGCCAGCAGTGGAGGGACCGGGACAAGAAATTCACCCCTCCACTTT
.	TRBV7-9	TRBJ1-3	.	CASSLRASGNTIYF	TGTGCCAGCAGCCTCCGGGCCTCTGGAAACACCATATATTTT
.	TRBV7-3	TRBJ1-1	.	CASRLGPGNTEAFF	TGTGCCAGCAGATTGGGACCAGGGAACACTGAAGCTTTCTTT
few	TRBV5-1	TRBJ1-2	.	CASSLADNSNYGYTF	TGCGCCAGCAGCTTGGCCGATAACAGCAACTATGGCTACACCTTC
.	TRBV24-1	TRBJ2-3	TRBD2	CATSVLAGVQNADTQYF	TGTGCCACCAGTGTACTAGCGGGAGTCCAGAACGCAGATACGCAGTATTTT
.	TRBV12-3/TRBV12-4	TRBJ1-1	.	CASSQQGNTEAFF	TGTGCCAGCAGTCAACAGGGGAACACTGAAGCTTTCTTT
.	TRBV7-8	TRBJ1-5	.	CASSKSRGNSNQPQHF	TGTGCCAGCAGCAAAAGTCGGGGGAATAGCAATCAGCCCCAGCATTTT
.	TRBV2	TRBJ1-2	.	CASSAGPGGYTF	TGTGCCAGCAGTGCGGGTCCGGGCGGCTACACCTTC
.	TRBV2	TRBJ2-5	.	CASTETGRETQYF	TGTGCCAGCACCGAGACAGGACGGGAGACCCAGTACTTC
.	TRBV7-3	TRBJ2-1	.	CASSLLAQGYNEQFF	TGTGCCAGCAGCTTGCTAGCCCAGGGGTACAATGAGCAGTTCTTC
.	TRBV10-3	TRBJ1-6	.	CAISDRVGGNSPLHF	TGTGCCATCAGTGACAGGGTTGGGGGTAATTCACCCCTCCACTTT
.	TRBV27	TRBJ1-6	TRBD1	CASSPILTTGTDNSPLHF	TGTGCCAGCAGTCCTATCTTGACAACCGGGACAGATAATTCACCCCTCCACTTT
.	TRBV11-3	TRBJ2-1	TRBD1	CASSLEGQGAYNEQFF	TGTGCCAGCAGCTTAGAGGGACAGGGAGCCTACAATGAGCAGTTCTTC
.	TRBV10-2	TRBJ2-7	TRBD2	CASKGTSGTYEQYF	TGCGCCAGCAAGGGGACTAGCGGAACCTACGAGCAGTACTTC
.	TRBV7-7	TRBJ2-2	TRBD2	CASSRGLAGTGELFF	TGTGCTAGCAGCAGGGGACTAGCGGGAACCGGGGAGCTGTTTTTT
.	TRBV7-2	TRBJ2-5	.	CASSRNEIQETQYF	TGTGCCAGCAGCCGGAACGAGATCCAAGAGACCCAGTACTTC
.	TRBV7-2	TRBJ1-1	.	CASSSHTDTEAFF	TGTGCCAGCAGCTCCCACACGGACACTGAAGCTTTCTTT
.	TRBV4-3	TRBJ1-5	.	CASSQATYQPQHF	TGCGCCAGCAGCCAAGCCACCTATCAGCCCCAGCATTTT
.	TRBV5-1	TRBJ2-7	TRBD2	CASSSGWTSGGNPYEQYF	TGCGCCAGCAGCTCCGGGTGGACTAGCGGGGGTAACCCCTACGAGCAGTACTTC
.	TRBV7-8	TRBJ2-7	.	CASSLPSGEQYF	TGTGCCAGCAGCTTACCTTCGGGCGAGCAGTACTTC
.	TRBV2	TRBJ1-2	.	CASSAAGDNYGYTF	TGTGCCAGCAGTGCGGCGGGGGACAACTATGGCTACACCTTC
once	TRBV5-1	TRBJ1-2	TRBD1	CASSGQGYDYGYTF	TGCGCCAGCAGCGGACAGGGCTATGACTATGGCTACACCTTC
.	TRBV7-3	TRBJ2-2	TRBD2	CASSPSRALLAGGRTTGELFF	TGTGCCAGCAGTCCCTCGAGGGCCCTCCTCGCGGGAGGGCGAACGACCGGGGAGCTGTTTTTT
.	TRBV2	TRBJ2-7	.	CASRPLSGPYEQYF	TGTGCCAGCCGACCTTTAAGTGGGCCCTACGAGCAGTACTTC
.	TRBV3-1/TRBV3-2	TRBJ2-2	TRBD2	CASSRRESIGELFF	TGTGCCAGCAGCCGGCGGGAGAGTATCGGGGAGCTGTTTTTT
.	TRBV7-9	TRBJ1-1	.	CASSSRGIPNTEAFF	TGTGCCAGCAGCTCCCGCGGGATTCCGAACACTGAAGCTTTCTTT
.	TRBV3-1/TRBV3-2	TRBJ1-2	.	CASSQGYRANYGYTF	TGTGCCAGCAGCCAGGGGTACAGGGCGAACTATGGCTACACCTTC
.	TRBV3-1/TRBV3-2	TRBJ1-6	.	CASTRREGSPLHF	TGTGCCAGCACCCGAAGGGAGGGTTCACCCCTCCACTTT
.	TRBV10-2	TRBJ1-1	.	CASSDERGRMNTEAFF	TGCGCCAGCAGTGATGAAAGAGGAAGAATGAACACTGAAGCTTTCTTT
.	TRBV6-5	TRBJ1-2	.	CASSYSLSGAGYGYTF	TGTGCCAGCAGTTACTCGCTCTCCGGGGCTGGGTATGGCTACACCTTC
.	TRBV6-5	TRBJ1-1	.	CASKKGIMNTEAFF	TGTGCCAGCAAAAAGGGGATTATGAACACTGAAGCTTTCTTT